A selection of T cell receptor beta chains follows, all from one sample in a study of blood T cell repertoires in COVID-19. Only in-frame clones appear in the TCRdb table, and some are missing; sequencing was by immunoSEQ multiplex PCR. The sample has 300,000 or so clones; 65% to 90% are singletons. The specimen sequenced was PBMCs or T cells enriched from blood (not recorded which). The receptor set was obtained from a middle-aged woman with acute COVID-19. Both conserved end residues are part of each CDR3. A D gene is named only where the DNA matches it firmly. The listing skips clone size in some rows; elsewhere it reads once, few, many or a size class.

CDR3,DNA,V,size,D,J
CATKGTGGSQETQYF,TGTGCCACCAAGGGGACAGGGGGATCGCAAGAGACCCAGTACTTC,TRBV6-5,-,TRBD1,TRBJ2-5
CASSPRRSYEQYF,TGTGCCAGCAGTCCCCGGAGGTCCTACGAGCAGTACTTC,TRBV6-6,-,-,TRBJ2-7
CASSMERAAEAFF,TGTGCCAGTAGTATGGAGAGGGCGGCTGAAGCTTTCTTT,TRBV19,few,-,TRBJ1-1
CASSPGGRGYGYTF,TGTGCCAGCTCCCCAGGGGGGCGGGGCTATGGCTACACCTTC,TRBV6-5,-,TRBD1,TRBJ1-2
CASSLIPGAGGEQFF,TGTGCCAGCAGCTTAATACCGGGAGCAGGTGGTGAGCAGTTCTTC,TRBV7-3,-,-,TRBJ2-1
CASSYSLRQNNEQFF,TGTGCCAGCAGTTACTCTCTAAGACAGAACAATGAGCAGTTCTTC,TRBV6-5,-,-,TRBJ2-1
CASSLTGGVYEQYF,TGTGCCAGCAGTCTGACAGGGGGGGTTTACGAGCAGTACTTC,TRBV7-8,-,TRBD1,TRBJ2-7
CASSLASQQGEQFF,TGTGCCAGCAGCTTAGCGTCACAACAGGGAGAGCAGTTCTTC,TRBV7-2,-,-,TRBJ2-1
CASSHRPGTGENTEAFF,TGTGCCAGCAGCCACCGCCCGGGGACAGGGGAGAACACTGAAGCTTTCTTT,TRBV3-1/TRBV3-2,-,TRBD1,TRBJ1-1
CASSQEQLAPDNEQFF,TGCGCCAGCAGCCAAGAGCAACTAGCGCCTGACAATGAGCAGTTCTTC,TRBV4-3,few,TRBD2,TRBJ2-1